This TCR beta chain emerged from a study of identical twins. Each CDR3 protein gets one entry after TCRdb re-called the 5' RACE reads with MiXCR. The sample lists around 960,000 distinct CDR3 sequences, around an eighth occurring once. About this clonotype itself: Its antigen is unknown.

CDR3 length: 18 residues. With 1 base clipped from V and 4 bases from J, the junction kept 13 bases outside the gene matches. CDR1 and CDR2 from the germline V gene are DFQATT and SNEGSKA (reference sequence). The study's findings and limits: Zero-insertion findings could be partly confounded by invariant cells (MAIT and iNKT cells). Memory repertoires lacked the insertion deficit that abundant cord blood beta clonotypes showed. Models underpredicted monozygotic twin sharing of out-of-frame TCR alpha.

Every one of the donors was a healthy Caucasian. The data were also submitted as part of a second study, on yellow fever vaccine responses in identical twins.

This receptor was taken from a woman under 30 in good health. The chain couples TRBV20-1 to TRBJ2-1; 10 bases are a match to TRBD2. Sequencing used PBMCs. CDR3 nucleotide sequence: TGCAGTGCTAGAGTGGCTAGCGGGAGAGGGACGGGATACAATGAGCAGTTCTTC. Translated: CSARVASGRGTGYNEQFF.